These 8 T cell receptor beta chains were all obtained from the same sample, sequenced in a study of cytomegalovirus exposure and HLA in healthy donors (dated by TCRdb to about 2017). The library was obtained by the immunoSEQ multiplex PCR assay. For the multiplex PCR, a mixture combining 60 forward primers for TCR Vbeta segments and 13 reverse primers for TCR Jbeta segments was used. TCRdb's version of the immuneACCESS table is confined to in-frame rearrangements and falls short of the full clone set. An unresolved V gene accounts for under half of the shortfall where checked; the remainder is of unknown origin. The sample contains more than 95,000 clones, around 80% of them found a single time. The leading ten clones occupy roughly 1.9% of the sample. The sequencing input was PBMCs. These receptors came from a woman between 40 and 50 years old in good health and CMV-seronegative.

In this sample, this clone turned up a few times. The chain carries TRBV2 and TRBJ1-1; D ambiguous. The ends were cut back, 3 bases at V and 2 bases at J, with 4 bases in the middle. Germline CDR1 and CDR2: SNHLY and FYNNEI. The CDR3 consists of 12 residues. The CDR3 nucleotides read TGTGCCAGCAGTGATTATAACACTGAAGCTTTCTTT. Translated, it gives CASSDYNTEAFF.

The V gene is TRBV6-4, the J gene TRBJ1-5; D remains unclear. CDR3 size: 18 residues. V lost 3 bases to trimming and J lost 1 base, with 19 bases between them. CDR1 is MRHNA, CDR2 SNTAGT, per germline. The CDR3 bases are TGTGCCAGCAGTGAGGAACCCCTGGCGAAACTAAGCAATCAGCCCCAGCATTTT. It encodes CASSEEPLAKLSNQPQHF.

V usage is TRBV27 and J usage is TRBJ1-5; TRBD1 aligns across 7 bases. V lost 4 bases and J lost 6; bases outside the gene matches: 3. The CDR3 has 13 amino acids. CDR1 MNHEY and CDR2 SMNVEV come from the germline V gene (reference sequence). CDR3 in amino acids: CASSYRGSQPQHF. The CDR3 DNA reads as TGTGCCAGCAGTTACAGGGGAAGTCAGCCCCAGCATTTT.

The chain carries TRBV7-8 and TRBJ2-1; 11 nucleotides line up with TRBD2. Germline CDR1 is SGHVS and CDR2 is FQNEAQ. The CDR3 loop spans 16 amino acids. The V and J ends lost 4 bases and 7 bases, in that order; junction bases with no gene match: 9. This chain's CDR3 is CASSSLGSGRGNEQFF. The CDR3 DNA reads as TGTGCCAGCAGCTCACTTGGTAGCGGGAGGGGAAATGAGCAGTTCTTC.

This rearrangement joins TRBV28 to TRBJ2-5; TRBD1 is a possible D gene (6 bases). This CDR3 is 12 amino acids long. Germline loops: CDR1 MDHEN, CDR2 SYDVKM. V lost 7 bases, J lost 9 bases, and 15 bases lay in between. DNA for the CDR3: TGTGCCAGCAACACTTACAGGGATGCCCAGTACTTC. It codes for CASNTYRDAQYF.

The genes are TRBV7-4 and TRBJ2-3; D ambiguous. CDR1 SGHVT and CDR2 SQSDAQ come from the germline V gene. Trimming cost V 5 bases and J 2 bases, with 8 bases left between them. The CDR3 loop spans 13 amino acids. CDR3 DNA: TGTGCCAGCAGCGTGGCTTACACAGATACGCAGTATTTT. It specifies CASSVAYTDTQYF.

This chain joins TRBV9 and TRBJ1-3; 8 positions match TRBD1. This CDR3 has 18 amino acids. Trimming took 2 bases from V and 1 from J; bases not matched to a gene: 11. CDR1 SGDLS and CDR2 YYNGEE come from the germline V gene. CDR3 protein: CASSVTVGTGLSGNTIYF. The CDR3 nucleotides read TGTGCCAGCAGCGTTACGGTAGGGACAGGCCTATCTGGAAACACCATATATTTT.

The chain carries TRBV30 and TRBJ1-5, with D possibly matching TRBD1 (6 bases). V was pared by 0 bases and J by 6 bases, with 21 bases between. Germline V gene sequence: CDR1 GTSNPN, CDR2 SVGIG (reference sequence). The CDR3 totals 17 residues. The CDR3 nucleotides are TGTGCCTGGAGTGTAAGGTCGAACAGGGTGAGGGGTCAGCCCCAGCATTTT. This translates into CAWSVRSNRVRGQPQHF. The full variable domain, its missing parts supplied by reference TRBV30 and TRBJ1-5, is SQTIHQWPATLVQPVGSPLSLECTVEGTSNPNLYWYRQAAGRGLQLLFYSVGIGQISSEVPQNLSASRPQDRQFILSSKKLLLSDSGFYLCAWSVRSNRVRGQPQHFGDGTRLSIL.